The present TCR beta chain was sequenced within a study of neurological immune-mediated disorders. Study-level findings and limits: There were no CDR3 amino acid sequences shared by expanded clones across subjects, a result suggesting private repertoires in all groups. In HTLV-1-associated myelopathy, TCR clonal expansion was greatest, whereas multiple sclerosis had the least, falling below healthy controls.

This clonotype came up a few times. Antigen specificity is unknown. TCRdb recomputed calls from the 5' RACE reads with MiXCR, one row per CDR3 protein. Altogether some 77,000 distinct CDR3 sequences are present, 9.4% being singletons, with the ten largest covering about 1.7%. The controls, all healthy individuals, were blood bank volunteers in Maryland, USA. V lost 5 bases to trimming and J lost 7 bases, with 20 bases between them. The CDR3 runs to 15 residues. Germline CDR1 and CDR2: MDHEN and SYDVKM. This receptor was identified in a man in his fifties in good health. The specimen was PBMCs. The chain is built from TRBV28 and TRBJ2-5, with a possible D match to TRBD2 (6 bases). The CDR3 sequence: CASSPPGTRVGTQYF. The CDR3 DNA sequence: TGTGCCAGCAGTCCCCCCGGGACTCGTGTTGGGACCCAGTACTTC.